This T cell receptor (beta chain) is drawn from a study of monozygotic twins with inflammatory bowel disease. Study-wide points: Patients with IBD had less TCRbeta diversity (inverse Simpson) than their healthy co-twins. Clonotypes shared with others were fewer in IBD patients than in healthy twins, especially with disease activity.

This CDR3 contains 13 residues. Germline CDR1 reads LNHNV; CDR2 reads YYDKDF (reference sequence). Every TCR library used around 3,400 ng of total RNA. TCRdb re-called the 5' RACE reads and gives one entry per CDR3 protein, without DNA. The repertoire shows about 210,000 distinct CDR3 sequences; the top ten hold roughly 1.7%. As for this clonotype: Its matching antigen is unknown.

The sequencing input was blood. The genes are TRBV15 and TRBJ2-3; TCRdb proposes TRBD1, but this gene call is untestable without DNA. The receptor comes from a human donor with ulcerative colitis or Crohn's disease, or a healthy co-twin of an affected twin (not recorded which). CDR3 in amino acids: CATRRGWADTQYF. Full variable domain (remainder filled in from reference TRBV15 and TRBJ2-3): DAMVIQNPRYQVTQFGKPVTLSCSQTLNHNVMYWYQQKSSQAPKLLFHYYDKDFNNEADTPDNFQSRRPNTSFCFLDIRSPGLGDTAMYLCATRRGWADTQYFGPGTRLTVL.